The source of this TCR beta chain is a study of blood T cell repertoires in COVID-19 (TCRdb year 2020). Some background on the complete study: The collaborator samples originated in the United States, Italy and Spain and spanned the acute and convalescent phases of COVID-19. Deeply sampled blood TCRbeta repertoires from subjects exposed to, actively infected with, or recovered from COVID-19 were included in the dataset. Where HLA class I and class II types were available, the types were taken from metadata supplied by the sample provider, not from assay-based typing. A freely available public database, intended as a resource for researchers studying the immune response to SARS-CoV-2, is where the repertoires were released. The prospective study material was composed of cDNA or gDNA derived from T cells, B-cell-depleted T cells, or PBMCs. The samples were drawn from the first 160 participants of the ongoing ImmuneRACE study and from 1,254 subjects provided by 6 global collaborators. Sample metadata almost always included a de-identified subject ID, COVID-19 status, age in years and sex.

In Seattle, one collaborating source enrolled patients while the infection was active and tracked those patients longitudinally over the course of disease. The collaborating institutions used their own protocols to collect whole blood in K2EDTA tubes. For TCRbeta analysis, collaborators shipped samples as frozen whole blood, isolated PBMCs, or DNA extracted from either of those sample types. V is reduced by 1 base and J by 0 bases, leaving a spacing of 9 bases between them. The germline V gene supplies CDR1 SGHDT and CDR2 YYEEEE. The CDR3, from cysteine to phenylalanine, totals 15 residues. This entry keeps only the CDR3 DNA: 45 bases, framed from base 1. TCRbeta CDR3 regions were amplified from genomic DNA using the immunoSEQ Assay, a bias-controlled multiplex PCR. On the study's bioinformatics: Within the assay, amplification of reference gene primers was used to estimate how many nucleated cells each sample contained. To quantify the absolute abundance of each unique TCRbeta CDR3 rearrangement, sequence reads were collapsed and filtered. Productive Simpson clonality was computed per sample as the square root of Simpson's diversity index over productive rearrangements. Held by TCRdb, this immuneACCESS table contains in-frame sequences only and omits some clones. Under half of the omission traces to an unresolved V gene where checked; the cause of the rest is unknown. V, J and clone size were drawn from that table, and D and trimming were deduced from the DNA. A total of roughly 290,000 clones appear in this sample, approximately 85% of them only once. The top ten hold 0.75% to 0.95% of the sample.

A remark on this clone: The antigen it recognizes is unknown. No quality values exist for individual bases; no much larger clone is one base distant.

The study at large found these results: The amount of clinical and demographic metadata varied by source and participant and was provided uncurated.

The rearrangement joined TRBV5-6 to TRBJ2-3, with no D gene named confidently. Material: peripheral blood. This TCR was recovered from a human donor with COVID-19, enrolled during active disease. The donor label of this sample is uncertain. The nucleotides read TGTGCCAGCAGCTTGCGTCTCTCTAGCACAGATACGCAGTATTTT. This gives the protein CASSLRLSSTDTQYF.